One T cell receptor beta chain is described in this entry. This entry belongs to a study of response to subunit inactivated influenza vaccine. This CDR3 region has 15 residues. Germline V gene data show CDR1 as LGHDT and CDR2 as YNNKEL (reference sequence). Trimming shortened V by 5 bases and J by 2 bases, and 16 bases separated the two germline ends. TCRdb reprocessed the RT-PCR reads via MiXCR and lists one record per CDR3 protein. The table shows 170,000 or so distinct CDR3 sequences, with roughly a tenth occurring only once. This chain joins TRBV3-1 and TRBJ2-7, with D possibly TRBD2 on 5 matching bases. This specimen was CD8+ T cells sorted from PBMCs, taken roughly 24 months after vaccination. The receptor was isolated from a man between 50 and 75 years old who received an inactivated influenza vaccine. The CDR3: CASSKEVSFTYEQYF. Here the CDR3 DNA reads TGTGCCAGCAGCAAGGAGGTGTCTTTTACCTACGAGCAGTACTTC.